The clone carrying this T cell receptor (beta chain) was detected ten times or more. Its antigen is currently unknown. TCRdb reanalysed the reads using MiXCR and keeps one entry per CDR3 protein. The table records 200,000 to 300,000 distinct CDR3 sequences, approximately 13% of them present only once. Germline V lookup: CDR1 SGHTA, CDR2 FQGNSA. The V end was cut by 7 bases, the J end by 6 bases, with 18 bases between. This CDR3 has 15 amino acids. The data were taken from a study of T cell repertoires in cytomegalovirus infection. Overall study context: Indicated by public TCR beta signatures were CMV infection and matching HLA type. Study-level points and caveats: Summed public TCR beta family frequency identified CMV carriers bearing the relevant HLA. Dominating the ex vivo response were HLA-C-restricted CMV-specific TCR beta clonotypes.

The chain recombines TRBV7-2 with TRBJ2-2; D might be TRBD2 (6 bases). What was sequenced was PBMCs. This TCR was recovered from a human donor in good health (CMV status not recorded). Some clones in this sample may be carry-over from other donors' samples. CDR3 nucleotides: TGTGCCAGCACCTCTGGCGGCGGGATGGCCGGGGAGCTGTTTTTT. It yields the protein CASTSGGGMAGELFF.